These 18 T cell receptor beta chains originate from one sample sequenced in a study of blood T cell repertoires in COVID-19. Produced via immunoSEQ multiplex PCR; TCRdb's table is partial and in-frame only. The sample contains roughly 98,000 clones, 85% to 95% of which appear only once. Source material: peripheral blood. The receptors stem from a woman aged 60-75 years with active COVID-19.

The count of this clone is one. This chain links TRBV2 with TRBJ1-2; TRBD1 is a possible D gene (6 bases). The V gene lost 6 bases and the J gene lost 7 bases, with 30 bases spanning the gap. CDR3 length: 18 residues. CDR1 and CDR2 (germline): SNHLY, FYNNEI. CDR3 protein: CASSTLGWSIKQGSGYTF. CDR3 coding DNA: TGTGCCAGCAGCACTTTGGGGTGGAGCATTAAACAGGGCTCTGGCTACACCTTC.

The chain joins TRBV6-4 to TRBJ1-2, with D possibly being TRBD1 (5 bases). The CDR3 has 15 amino acids. Germline V CDR1 and CDR2: MRHNA, SNTAGT. V gave up 2 bases and J gave up 2 bases, with 12 bases separating them. CDR3 coding DNA: TGTGCCAGCAGTGACGGGGCGGCCACCAACTATGGCTACACCTTC. Amino acids: CASSDGAATNYGYTF.

The rearrangement uses TRBV11-2 and TRBJ1-3; possible D gene TRBD1, 5 bases. Germline V CDR1 and CDR2: SGHAT, FQNNGV. The CDR3 sequence is 14 residues long. The V and J ends lost 5 bases and 4 bases respectively, with 12 bases between them. CDR3 DNA: TGTGCCAGCAGCCTGGGGGGGGAAGGAAACACCATATATTTT. Protein sequence: CASSLGGEGNTIYF.

The V and J genes are TRBV6-6 and TRBJ1-6, with unresolved D. CDR1 is MNHNY, CDR2 SVGAGI, per germline (reference sequence). The ends were cut back, 2 bases at V and 14 bases at J, with 10 bases in the middle. The CDR3 runs to 12 residues. As DNA, the CDR3 is TGTGCCAGCAGTTACGCCCGCGTGTCCCTCCACTTT. This encodes CASSYARVSLHF.

This chain uses TRBV7-2 with TRBJ2-3, with 8 bases fitting TRBD2. Trimming took 1 base from V and 2 from J; bases not matched to a gene: 5. The length of the CDR3 is 16 residues. Germline V gene data show CDR1 as SGHTA and CDR2 as FQGNSA. The CDR3 coding sequence is TGTGCCAGCAGCTTAGAGCGGACTAGCCTCACAGATACGCAGTATTTT. It translates to CASSLERTSLTDTQYF.

The rearrangement links TRBV27 to TRBJ2-1; weak D call: TRBD2 (5 bases). The CDR3 is 12 residues long. Trimming pared 6 bases from V and 9 bases from J, leaving 12 bases between. Germline CDR1 is MNHEY and CDR2 is SMNVEV (reference sequence). CDR3 protein: CASRTARGEQFF. The CDR3 region has the DNA TGTGCCAGCAGGACTGCCCGGGGTGAGCAGTTCTTC.

This sequence joins TRBV29-1 and TRBJ1-2, with 9 positions matching TRBD1. Germline CDR1 SQVTM, CDR2 ANQGSEA. This CDR3 contains 14 residues. Trimming cost V 3 bases and J 3 bases; bases outside gene matches: 5. The CDR3 nucleotides read TGCAGCGTTGACGGGGACAGGGTTGACTATGGCTACACCTTC. It specifies CSVDGDRVDYGYTF.

This chain links TRBV4-1 with TRBJ2-3, with a weak D call TRBD1 (6 bases). CDR3 length equals 18 residues. CDR1 is MGHRA and CDR2 is YSYEKL in the germline V gene. V was trimmed by 1 base and J by 2 bases, leaving 19 bases between them. The DNA for the CDR3 is TGCGCCAGCAGCCAAGGCCCCCTCCGGGACACCTACACAGATACGCAGTATTTT. Its protein product is CASSQGPLRDTYTDTQYF.

The CDR3 protein is CASSEEVGGLQFF. The CDR3, as DNA: TGTGCCAGCAGTGAAGAGGTCGGGGGGCTGCAGTTCTTC. The rearrangement uses TRBV2 and TRBJ2-1; a possible D gene is TRBD2 (7 bases). Germline V gene data show CDR1 as SNHLY and CDR2 as FYNNEI. This CDR3 region has 13 residues. V lost 1 base to trimming and J lost 12 bases, with 13 bases between them.

This clone was seen just once. The chain links TRBV12-3 or TRBV12-4 to TRBJ1-1; 9 bases map to TRBD1. The CDR3 is made up of 13 amino acids. The junction had 10 bases not matched to a gene; V was cut back by 7 bases and J by 10 bases. The CDR3 sequence is CASTLQDRGRAFF. In DNA, the CDR3 is TGTGCCAGCACCCTCCAGGACAGGGGTAGAGCTTTCTTT.

This chain joins TRBV11-2 and TRBJ1-6; TRBD1 matches at 7 bases. The CDR3 is 15 residues long. Germline values: CDR1 SGHAT, CDR2 FQNNGV. With V trimmed by 5 bases and J by 7 bases, 8 bases remained unmatched. For the CDR3, the DNA is TGTGCCAGCAGCACATTACAGGGGAACAATTCACCCCTCCACTTT. Its translation is CASSTLQGNNSPLHF.

The CDR3 protein is CASIETGGTYGYTF. In nucleotides, the CDR3 is TGTGCCAGCATTGAAACAGGGGGGACCTATGGCTACACCTTC. This chain joins TRBV28 and TRBJ1-2; TRBD1 matches at 8 bases. Germline V gene sequence: CDR1 MDHEN, CDR2 SYDVKM. Trimming removed 7 bases from V and 4 bases from J; junction bases left unmatched: 8. The CDR3 consists of 14 residues.

The chain has TRBV9 and TRBJ1-1; TRBD1 is a possible D gene (5 bases). With 4 bases removed from V and 6 bases from J, the gap between germline ends came to 16 bases. Germline assignment: CDR1 SGDLS and CDR2 YYNGEE. This CDR3 has 14 residues. For the CDR3, the DNA is TGTGCCAGCAGCCCCCTCCAGGGAATGGCTGAAGCTTTCTTT. Amino acid sequence: CASSPLQGMAEAFF.

The CDR3 protein is CASSSPGWGRKNIQYF. The CDR3, as DNA: TGTGCCAGCAGCAGCCCCGGATGGGGGCGCAAAAACATTCAGTACTTC. The rearrangement joins TRBV11-3 to TRBJ2-4; the D gene is possibly TRBD1 (6 bases). Germline CDR1 and CDR2: SGHNT and YENEEA. Between the trimmed V and J ends, which lost 5 bases and 3 bases, there was a span of 17 bases. The length of the CDR3 is 16 residues.

Of note for this clone: One end of the junction fails to match germline, which may point to a read error. Other nucleotide sequences in the sample specify the same CDR3. V is TRBV9 and J is TRBJ2-2, with 13 bases matching TRBD2. There are 15 residues in the CDR3. Germline-derived CDR1 and CDR2 are SGDLS and YYNGEE. The CDR3: CASSGTSGSGGELFF. In nucleotides, the CDR3 is TGTGCCAGCAGCGGGACTAGCGGGAGCGGCGGGGAGTTGTTTTTT.

The rearrangement uses TRBV28 and TRBJ1-5; D gene uncertain. The CDR3 spans 14 residues. Germline V gene data show CDR1 as MDHEN and CDR2 as SYDVKM. V gave up 2 bases and J gave up 9 bases, with 14 bases separating them. The CDR3, as DNA: TGTGCCAGCAGTTTACCGGTCTCACCGGGGCCCCAGCATTTT. The encoded protein is CASSLPVSPGPQHF.

V gene TRBV29-1 combines with J gene TRBJ2-3; 14 nucleotides match TRBD2. The CDR3 is 14 amino acids. Germline V gene lookup returns CDR1 SQVTM and CDR2 ANQGSEA. V shed 7 bases, J shed 6 bases, and the junction held 6 bases outside the gene matches. The CDR3 loop reads CSGRLAGGVDTQYF. The CDR3 bases are TGCAGCGGACGACTAGCGGGGGGGGTGGATACGCAGTATTTT.

This chain uses TRBV3-1 (or the pseudogene TRBV3-2) with TRBJ2-5; weak D call: TRBD2 (6 bases). Per germline, CDR1 LGHDT and CDR2 YNNKEL (reference sequence). Trimming took off 4 bases at V and 5 bases at J, with 17 bases between the two ends. This CDR3 has 15 residues. CDR3 in amino acids: CASSPTPSVGETQYF. CDR3 nucleotide sequence: TGTGCCAGCAGCCCTACCCCTAGCGTTGGCGAGACCCAGTACTTC.